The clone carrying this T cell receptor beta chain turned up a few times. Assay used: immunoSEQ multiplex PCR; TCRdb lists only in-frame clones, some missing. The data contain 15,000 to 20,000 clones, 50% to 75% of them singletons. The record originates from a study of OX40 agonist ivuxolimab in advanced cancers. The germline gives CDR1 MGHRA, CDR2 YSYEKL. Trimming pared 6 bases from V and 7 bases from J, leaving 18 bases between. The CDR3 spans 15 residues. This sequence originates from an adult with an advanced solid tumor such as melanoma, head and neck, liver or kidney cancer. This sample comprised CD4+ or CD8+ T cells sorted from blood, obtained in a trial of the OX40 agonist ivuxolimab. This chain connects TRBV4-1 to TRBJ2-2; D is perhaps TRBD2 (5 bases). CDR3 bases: TGCGCCAGCAGATCCAAGGGCGGGTGGCGCGGGGAGCTGTTTTTT. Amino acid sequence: CASRSKGGWRGELFF.